The entry below gives a single T cell receptor beta chain sequence along with its context. This clonotype has only a few counts. Its antigen is unknown. Base qualities are not provided; no much larger clone lies one nucleotide away. For CDR1 and CDR2, the germline V gene lists MNHEY and SVGAGI. The junction carries 7 bases between V and J, which are trimmed by 4 bases and 3 bases respectively. The CDR3 contains 14 residues, cysteine and phenylalanine counted. Only the CDR3 DNA is retained, 42 bases long and in frame from the first base. The run used an Illumina HiSeq 2500. Quantitative 5'-RACE with molecular barcodes was the method used to prepare the TCR beta libraries. In the paper's pipeline: To identify disease-linked TCR variants, a new computational method was used, one built on a probabilistic model of VDJ rearrangement. Starting from the raw public reads, TCRdb applied fastp trimming at Q25, assembled clones with MiXCR and retained in-frame beta chains. Under each unique CDR3 protein, matching rows form one entry showing the most common genes and DNA. The V and J calls here are based on TCRdb, not the publication. Across this sample there are about 360,000 distinct CDR3 sequences, with approximately 20% seen only once. The ten largest clones add up to roughly 14% of the sample.

This entry is derived from a study of CD8 T cells in ankylosing spondylitis (dated by TCRdb to the late 2010s). For the study in its entirety: The study profiled T cell receptor beta repertoires in healthy donors and ankylosing spondylitis patients to find disease-linked TCR variants. The whole study cohort included about a hundred healthy donors and 20 to 25 ankylosing spondylitis patients. Samples of peripheral blood were taken, and for ankylosing spondylitis patients, synovial fluid was collected as well. General study outcomes and caveats: The disease-linked clones were reported as significantly enriched in matched synovial fluid samples from ankylosing spondylitis patients. Some motif variants were previously reported in synovial fluid and blood of reactive arthritis patients, suggesting common disease-initiation mechanisms. Blood from ankylosing spondylitis patients appeared to be characterized by a TCR beta motif made up of about 8 highly homologous amino acid variants. The disease-linked clones had a CD8+ phenotype and were found at relatively low frequencies in peripheral blood.

Specimen: blood, either unsorted or a sorted T cell fraction (not recorded which). The clonotype was recovered from a male donor with ankylosing spondylitis or in good health (not recorded which). The chain is made from TRBV6-5 and TRBJ2-6, with an unclear D gene assignment. The CDR3 region: CASSFGVGANVLTF. At the DNA level, the sequence is TGTGCCAGCAGTTTTGGGGTTGGGGCCAACGTCCTGACTTTC.